One sample yielded the 2 T cell receptor beta chains listed below, sequenced in a study of blood T cell repertoires in COVID-19. Generated by immunoSEQ multiplex PCR, the TCRdb table keeps only in-frame clones and is missing some. Of roughly 430,000 clones listed, about 88% are singletons. Sequencing input: PBMCs or T cells enriched from blood (not recorded which). The receptor source for this set is a woman between 18 and 30 years old who had been exposed to COVID-19.

V is TRBV27 and J is TRBJ1-1, with TRBD1 matching 9 bases. The CDR3 totals 16 residues. V lost 4 bases to trimming and J lost 3 bases; unmatched junction nucleotides: 9. Per germline, CDR1 MNHEY and CDR2 SMNVEV (reference sequence). CDR3 in amino acids: CASSSQGARLYTEAFF. The CDR3 nucleotides read TGTGCCAGCAGTTCACAGGGGGCCCGACTGTACACTGAAGCTTTCTTT.

The table lists this clone with a count of one. The chain recombines TRBV28 with TRBJ2-5; TRBD2 aligns across 7 bases. The length of the CDR3 is 13 residues. The V gene's germline CDR1 is MDHEN and CDR2 SYDVKM. Trimming took 5 bases from V and 4 from J; bases not matched to a gene: 4. The CDR3 is CASSRSGAETQYF. Written as DNA, the CDR3 is TGTGCCAGCAGTAGAAGCGGGGCAGAGACCCAGTACTTC.